Below, 29 T cell receptor beta chains from the same sample are listed, as sequenced in a study of regulatory T cells in long-lasting Graves disease. Building the TCR beta libraries relied on iRepertoire HTBI primers, and CDR3 regions underwent Arm-PCR. Using its own MiXCR run on the multiplex PCR reads, TCRdb lists one record per CDR3 protein. The repertoire holds hundreds of thousands of distinct CDR3 sequences, with roughly 17% as singletons. Stated time point: newly diagnosed GD, antithyroid drugs for less than 3 months. PBMC-extracted RNA yielded the TCR library. These sequences were also reported in another study, on T cells in Graves' hyperthyroidism and ophthalmopathy.

The input for sequencing was peripheral blood mononuclear cells (PBMCs), taken at new diagnosis, from a patient treated with antithyroid drugs. All receptors derive from a man aged 35-49 years with Graves disease.

This rearrangement joins TRBV30 to TRBJ2-2; D may match TRBD1 or TRBD2 (5 bases each). The V end was cut by 3 bases, the J end by 1 base, with 12 bases between. CDR3 size: 15 residues. The V gene's germline CDR1 is GTSNPN and CDR2 SVGIG (reference sequence). In nucleotides, the CDR3 is TGTGCCTGGAGAGCCGGGACCCAGAACACCGGGGAGCTGTTTTTT. Amino acid sequence: CAWRAGTQNTGELFF.

This chain connects TRBV5-1 to TRBJ1-4; 9 bases map to TRBD1. This CDR3 region has 15 residues. The germline V gene has CDR1 SGHRS and CDR2 YFSETQ. V trimming: 0 bases; J trimming: 8 bases; junction bases outside the gene matches: 5. The CDR3 spells CASSLAGTGTEKLFF. In nucleotides, the CDR3 is TGCGCCAGCAGCTTGGCCGGGACAGGGACAGAAAAACTGTTTTTT.

In the case of this clonotype: A much larger clone differs by one base, so this may be a read error. The conserved final phenylalanine or tryptophan is absent from the CDR3, which likely points to a read error. This sequence joins TRBV9 and TRBJ1-1, with D uncertain. CDR3 length equals 14 residues. Deletions cut 2 bases from V and 1 base from J, with 9 bases between. Germline V CDR1 and CDR2: SGDLS, YYNGEE. CDR3 sequence (DNA): TGTGCCAGCAGCGTGACGGCAGCGAACACTGAAGCTTTCCTT. Translating gives CASSVTAANTEAFL.

The table lists this clonotype with many counts. This chain links TRBV28 with TRBJ1-2; no reliable D call. The CDR3 consists of 12 residues. V lost 2 bases to trimming and J lost 7 bases, with 8 bases between them. The V gene's germline CDR1 is MDHEN and CDR2 SYDVKM. Written as DNA, the CDR3 is TGTGCCAGCAGTTTACCCAGACGTGGCTACACCTTC. As protein: CASSLPRRGYTF.

In this sample, this clonotype turned up many times. The chain employs TRBV27 and TRBJ2-1; D remains ambiguous. From germline, CDR1 is MNHEY and CDR2 SMNVEV (reference sequence). V was pared by 3 bases and J by 8 bases, with 17 bases between. The CDR3 is made up of 15 amino acids. The CDR3 DNA reads as TGTGCCAGCAGTTTCTATCAAAATAGGGTCGATGAGCAGTTCTTC. Its translation: CASSFYQNRVDEQFF.

J is TRBJ2-5 and V is TRBV2, with D possibly being TRBD1 or TRBD2 (5 bases each). Germline loops: CDR1 SNHLY, CDR2 FYNNEI. Trimming stripped 6 bases from V and 5 bases from J, with 22 bases between. This CDR3 region has 16 residues. The CDR3 DNA follows: TGTGCCAGCAGCGGCTACCGGGACCCGGCAATGGAGACCCAGTACTTC. It translates to CASSGYRDPAMETQYF.

This clonotype appeared a few times. The V gene is TRBV2, the J gene TRBJ2-1; possibly TRBD1 for D (6 bases). This CDR3 spans 13 amino acids. Trimming left V 4 bases short and J 10 bases short, with 14 bases between. Germline V CDR1 and CDR2: SNHLY, FYNNEI. CDR3 amino acids: CASSAPSRGEQFF. Here the CDR3 DNA reads TGTGCCAGCAGTGCCCCGAGTAGGGGGGAGCAGTTCTTC.

The chain has TRBV7-2 and TRBJ2-5; the D gene is possibly TRBD2 (6 bases). The CDR3 has 13 amino acids. Trimming stripped 3 bases from V and 9 bases from J, with 14 bases between. Germline V gene lookup returns CDR1 SGHTA and CDR2 FQGNSA. The CDR3 DNA sequence: TGTGCCAGCAGCTTCGGGACTCCAGATTCCCAGTACTTC. As protein: CASSFGTPDSQYF.

The chain joins TRBV2 to TRBJ2-7; D is unresolved. From germline, CDR1 is SNHLY and CDR2 FYNNEI. V was pared by 4 bases and J by 2 bases, with 15 bases between. This CDR3 spans 15 amino acids. For the CDR3, the DNA is TGTGCCAGCAGTGGTACGGCAGCTAGGACCTACGAGCAGTACTTC. It codes for CASSGTAARTYEQYF.

The chain employs TRBV20-1 and TRBJ1-6; D remains ambiguous. Trimming took 0 bases from V and 7 from J, leaving 16 bases between them. This CDR3 is built from 16 residues. CDR1 and CDR2 (germline): DFQATT, SNEGSKA (reference sequence). Written as DNA, the CDR3 is TGCAGTGCTAGAGAAGGCTCCCGCGGGCCAAATTCACCCCTCCACTTT. Translated: CSAREGSRGPNSPLHF.

The rearrangement joins TRBV20-1 to TRBJ2-5; TRBD2 matches 10 bases. The CDR3 covers 14 residues. J lost 5 bases, V lost 7 bases, and 10 bases had no gene match. Germline lookup yields CDR1 DFQATT and CDR2 SNEGSKA (reference sequence). The CDR3 is CSVTSGGAGETQYF. The CDR3 DNA follows: TGCAGTGTTACCAGCGGGGGGGCGGGGGAGACCCAGTACTTC.

The chain has TRBV19 and TRBJ2-4; D is perhaps TRBD2 (6 bases). Trimming cost V 3 bases and J 5 bases, with 11 bases left between them. This CDR3 has 14 amino acids. The germline gives CDR1 LNHDA, CDR2 SQIVND (reference sequence). In DNA, the CDR3 is TGTGCCAGTAGTATTTGGGGGGACGAAAACATTCAGTACTTC. It yields the protein CASSIWGDENIQYF.

This clonotype was detected a few times. V and J are TRBV12-5 and TRBJ1-1; perhaps TRBD1 as D (5 bases). Germline V gives CDR1 LGHNT, CDR2 FRNRAP. The length of the CDR3 is 13 residues. CDR3 region: CAGGREEGTEAFF. The CDR3, as DNA: TGTGCCGGGGGTCGGGAAGAAGGAACTGAAGCTTTCTTT.

This clonotype occurred many times. The rearrangement joins TRBV29-1 to TRBJ2-5; D remains ambiguous. V gave up 5 bases and J gave up 4 bases, with 14 bases separating them. This CDR3 is built from 13 residues. In germline, CDR1 is SQVTM, CDR2 ANQGSEA. CDR3 bases: TGCAGCGTTCCTCTACGGGCCGGAGAGACCCAGTACTTC. As protein: CSVPLRAGETQYF.

This clonotype has ten or more counts. The rearrangement uses TRBV28 and TRBJ2-7; 9 bases agree with TRBD2. This CDR3 comprises 19 residues. Germline CDR1 is MDHEN and CDR2 is SYDVKM. The V gene end was trimmed by 2 bases and the J gene end by 2 bases; junction bases not matched to a gene: 16. In DNA, the CDR3 is TGTGCCAGCAGTTTAGGGACTAGCTGGACTCTACGGAGCACCTACGAGCAGTACTTC. Encoded protein: CASSLGTSWTLRSTYEQYF.

This clonotype was seen at least ten times. V and J are TRBV11-2 and TRBJ2-1; D gene unclear. With 1 base removed from V and 10 bases from J, the gap between germline ends came to 8 bases. The germline CDR1 and CDR2 sequences are SGHAT and FQNNGV. This CDR3 contains 12 residues. This CDR3 reads CASSLVGVEQFF. The CDR3 DNA reads as TGTGCCAGCAGCTTAGTTGGGGTCGAGCAGTTCTTC.

This clonotype was seen a few times. The genes are TRBV11-2 and TRBJ2-3; D gene uncertain. Germline V lookup: CDR1 SGHAT, CDR2 FQNNGV. The length of the CDR3 is 15 residues. The ends were cut back, 0 bases at V and 0 bases at J, with 7 bases in the middle. CDR3 DNA sequence: TGTGCCAGCAGCTTAGAACTATTGAGCACAGATACGCAGTATTTT. Translated: CASSLELLSTDTQYF.

The chain joins TRBV30 to TRBJ1-6; no firm D call. Trimming stripped 4 bases from V and 7 bases from J, with 14 bases between. The CDR3 is made up of 14 amino acids. CDR1 GTSNPN and CDR2 SVGIG come from the germline V gene (reference sequence). CDR3 DNA: TGTGCCTGGACCCGGACCTGGGGAAATTCACCCCTCCACTTT. This translates into CAWTRTWGNSPLHF. The variable domain in full, completed from reference TRBV30 and TRBJ1-6, reads SQTIHQWPATLVQPVGSPLSLECTVEGTSNPNLYWYRQAAGRGLQLLFYSVGIGQISSEVPQNLSASRPQDRQFILSSKKLLLSDSGFYLCAWTRTWGNSPLHFGNGTRLTVT.

A few counts support this clonotype. The chain combines TRBV19 with TRBJ2-6; a weak D match, TRBD1 (5 bases). Germline assignment: CDR1 LNHDA and CDR2 SQIVND (reference sequence). The V and J ends lost 8 bases and 4 bases respectively, with 12 bases between them. CDR3 length: 14 amino acids. In DNA form, the CDR3 reads TGTGCCAGTTCGACAGTGGACGGGGCCAACGTCCTGACTTTC. Translating gives CASSTVDGANVLTF.

This clonotype was counted a few times. The chain links TRBV7-9 to TRBJ1-5, with a tentative D call TRBD1 (5 bases). This CDR3 contains 14 residues. Trimming stripped 1 base from V and 7 bases from J, with 11 bases between. CDR1 SEHNR and CDR2 FQNEAQ come from the germline V gene (reference sequence). In nucleotides, the CDR3 is TGTGCCAGCAGCTTAGATATGGGGCCGCAGCCCCAGCATTTT. Translated, it gives CASSLDMGPQPQHF.

This clonotype was observed many times. The chain is built from TRBV7-6 and TRBJ2-5; 14 bases fit TRBD2. The CDR3 sequence is 19 residues long. Germline V gives CDR1 SGHVS, CDR2 FNYEAQ. V was pared by 4 bases and J by 4 bases, with 14 bases of the junction left unmatched. CDR3 loop: CASSSRPETSGGAGETQYF. CDR3 nucleotide sequence: TGTGCCAGCAGCTCCCGTCCGGAGACTAGCGGGGGGGCGGGAGAGACCCAGTACTTC.

In its sample, this clonotype was seen many times. V usage is TRBV7-9 and J usage is TRBJ2-3; D is perhaps TRBD2 (5 bases). Germline V lookup: CDR1 SEHNR, CDR2 FQNEAQ (reference sequence). Between the trimmed V and J ends, which lost 5 bases and 9 bases, there was a span of 12 bases. This CDR3 has 12 residues. The CDR3 reads CASSASGGTQYF. The CDR3 nucleotides are TGTGCCAGCAGCGCGAGCGGTGGGACGCAGTATTTT. The variable domain in full, with the rest retrieved from reference TRBV7-9 and TRBJ2-3, is DTGVSQNPRHKITKRGQNVTFRCDPISEHNRLYWYRQTLGQGPEFLTYFQNEAQLEKSRLLSDRFSAERPKGSFSTLEIQRTEQGDSAMYLCASSASGGTQYFGPGTRLTVL.

In nucleotides, the CDR3 is TGTGCCAGCAGTTTCAGAGGTAACAATGAGCAGTTCTTC. It codes for CASSFRGNNEQFF. This sequence joins TRBV5-6 and TRBJ2-1; D gene ambiguous. The ends were cut back, 5 bases at V and 5 bases at J, with 11 bases in the middle. This CDR3 is built from 13 residues. Germline lookup yields CDR1 SGHDT and CDR2 YYEEEE. Complete variable domain (other parts from reference TRBV5-6 and TRBJ2-1): DAGVTQSPTHLIKTRGQQVTLRCSPKSGHDTVSWYQQALGQGPQFIFQYYEEEERQRGNFPDRFSGHQFPNYSSELNVNALLLGDSALYLCASSFRGNNEQFFGPGTRLTVL.

This clonotype has only a few counts. The V gene is TRBV10-2, the J gene TRBJ1-5; no definite D call. The CDR3 is 14 amino acids. CDR1 and CDR2 (germline): WSHSY, SAAADI. V lost 3 bases and J 5 bases, leaving 11 bases between the germline ends. CDR3 DNA sequence: TGCGCCAGCAGTGATGCCCACCCGGATCAGCCCCAGCATTTT. Encoded protein: CASSDAHPDQPQHF.

This clonotype appeared a few times. This chain links TRBV18 with TRBJ1-6, with a tentative D call TRBD1 (6 bases). The CDR3 runs 13 residues. Germline lookup yields CDR1 KGHSH and CDR2 LQKENI. The germline V and J ends were trimmed by 3 bases and 6 bases, with 6 bases remaining between them. This chain's CDR3 is CASSPDSNSPLHF. DNA for the CDR3: TGTGCCAGCTCACCGGACAGTAATTCACCCCTCCACTTT.

This clonotype was observed at least ten times. This CDR3 reads CSARDPRWQLETQYF. The CDR3 DNA reads as TGCAGTGCTAGAGATCCACGTTGGCAGCTAGAGACCCAGTACTTC. The chain links TRBV20-1 to TRBJ2-5; D remains unclear. V was clipped by 0 bases and J by 4 bases, with 15 bases between them. This CDR3 comprises 15 residues. Germline lookup yields CDR1 DFQATT and CDR2 SNEGSKA (reference sequence).

The rearrangement links TRBV19 to TRBJ2-7; D gene unclear. V lost 0 bases and J 10 bases, leaving 7 bases between the germline ends. CDR3 size: 11 residues. CDR1 and CDR2 (germline): LNHDA, SQIVND (reference sequence). CDR3 sequence: CASSIEGNQYF. CDR3 bases: TGTGCCAGTAGTATAGAAGGGAATCAGTACTTC. Complete variable domain (other parts from reference TRBV19 and TRBJ2-7): DGGITQSPKYLFRKEGQNVTLSCEQNLNHDAMYWYRQDPGQGLRLIYYSQIVNDFQKGDIAEGYSVSREKKESFPLTVTSAQKNPTAFYLCASSIEGNQYFGPGTRLTVT.

This clonotype was detected a few times. Being one base from a much bigger clone, this may be a read error. A read error is likely, as this CDR3 ends without the conserved phenylalanine or tryptophan. The chain carries TRBV30 and TRBJ1-2, with D perhaps matching TRBD1 (5 bases). The V end lost 1 base, the J end lost 6 bases, and 9 bases lay between the germline ends. Germline assignment: CDR1 GTSNPN and CDR2 SVGIG (reference sequence). The CDR3 loop spans 12 amino acids. CDR3 amino acids: CAWSDRRNGYTL. In nucleotides, the CDR3 is TGTGCCTGGAGTGACAGGAGGAATGGCTACACCCTC.

This clonotype turned up a few times. The chain links TRBV27 to TRBJ1-5, with D hard to call. The CDR3 runs to 13 residues. CDR1 is MNHEY, CDR2 SMNVEV, per germline (reference sequence). Trimming stripped 5 bases from V and 9 bases from J, with 14 bases between. Here the CDR3 DNA reads TGTGCCAGCAGTACGAGGCCGTCGGGGCCCCAGCATTTT. Residues: CASSTRPSGPQHF.